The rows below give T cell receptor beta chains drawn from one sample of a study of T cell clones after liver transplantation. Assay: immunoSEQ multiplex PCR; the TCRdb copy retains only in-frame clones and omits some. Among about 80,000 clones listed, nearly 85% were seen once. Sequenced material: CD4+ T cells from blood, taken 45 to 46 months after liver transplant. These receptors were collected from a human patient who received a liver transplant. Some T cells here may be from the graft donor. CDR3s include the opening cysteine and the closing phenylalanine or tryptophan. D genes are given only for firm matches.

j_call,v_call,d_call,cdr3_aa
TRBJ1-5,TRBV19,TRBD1,CASTGGQGGNQPQHF
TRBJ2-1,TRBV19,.,CASSIPGRGNEQFF
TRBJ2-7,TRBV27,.,CASSLLQASEQYF
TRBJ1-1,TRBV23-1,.,CASSPGDQPGAESEAFF
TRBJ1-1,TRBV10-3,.,CAISESGANQEAFF
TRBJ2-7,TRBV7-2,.,CASSPGVRSSYEQYF
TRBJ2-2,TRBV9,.,CASSVGDTGELFF
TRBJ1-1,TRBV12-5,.,CASGLRNTEAFF
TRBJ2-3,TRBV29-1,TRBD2,CSVAGTSRTISTDTQYF
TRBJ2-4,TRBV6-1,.,CASSEVLAENIQYF
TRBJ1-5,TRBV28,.,CASSLAAGGNQPQHF
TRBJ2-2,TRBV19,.,CASSIGGSGTPNTGELFF
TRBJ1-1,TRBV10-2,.,CASSETGQGKGNTEAFF
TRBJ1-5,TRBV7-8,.,CASSLGANQPQHF
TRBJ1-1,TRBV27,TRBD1,CASSLLGTGGSNTEAFF
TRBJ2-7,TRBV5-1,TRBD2,CASSRTAATSGEPSYEQYF
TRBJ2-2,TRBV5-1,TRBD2,CASSENLGTSLTTGELFF
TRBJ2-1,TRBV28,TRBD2,CASSLREGLAHEQFF
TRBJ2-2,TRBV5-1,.,CASTPHANTGELFF
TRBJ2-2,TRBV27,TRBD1,CASSPDRVGTGELFF
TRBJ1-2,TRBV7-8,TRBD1,CASSHGGQGRLNYGYTF
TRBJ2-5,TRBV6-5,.,CASSPGIQETQYF
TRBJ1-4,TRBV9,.,CASSVEISSEKLFF
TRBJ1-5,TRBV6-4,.,CASSARGGNQPQHF
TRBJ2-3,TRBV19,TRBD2,CASSPWTSGTDTQYF
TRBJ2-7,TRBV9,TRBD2,CASSVGGTSPYEQYF
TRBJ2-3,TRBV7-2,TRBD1,CASSSEQGVPDTQYF
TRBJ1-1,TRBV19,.,CASMPFQAQGCTEAFF
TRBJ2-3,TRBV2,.,CASSGTGPTDTQYF
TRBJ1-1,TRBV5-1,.,CASSLIVGQDTEAFF
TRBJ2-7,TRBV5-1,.,CASSLATSNYEQYF
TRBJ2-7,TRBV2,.,CASNPGTFYVEQYF
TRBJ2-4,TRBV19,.,CASGRDATKNIQYF
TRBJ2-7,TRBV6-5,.,CASSEDYEQYF
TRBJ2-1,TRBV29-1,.,CSVDWRGNNEQFF
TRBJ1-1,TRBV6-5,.,CASSYSADMNTEAFF
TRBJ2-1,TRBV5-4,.,CASSLTGHSYNEQFF
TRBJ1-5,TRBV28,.,CASSFFPRHLDQPQHF
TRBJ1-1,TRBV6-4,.,CASRLRTDIRGPEAFF